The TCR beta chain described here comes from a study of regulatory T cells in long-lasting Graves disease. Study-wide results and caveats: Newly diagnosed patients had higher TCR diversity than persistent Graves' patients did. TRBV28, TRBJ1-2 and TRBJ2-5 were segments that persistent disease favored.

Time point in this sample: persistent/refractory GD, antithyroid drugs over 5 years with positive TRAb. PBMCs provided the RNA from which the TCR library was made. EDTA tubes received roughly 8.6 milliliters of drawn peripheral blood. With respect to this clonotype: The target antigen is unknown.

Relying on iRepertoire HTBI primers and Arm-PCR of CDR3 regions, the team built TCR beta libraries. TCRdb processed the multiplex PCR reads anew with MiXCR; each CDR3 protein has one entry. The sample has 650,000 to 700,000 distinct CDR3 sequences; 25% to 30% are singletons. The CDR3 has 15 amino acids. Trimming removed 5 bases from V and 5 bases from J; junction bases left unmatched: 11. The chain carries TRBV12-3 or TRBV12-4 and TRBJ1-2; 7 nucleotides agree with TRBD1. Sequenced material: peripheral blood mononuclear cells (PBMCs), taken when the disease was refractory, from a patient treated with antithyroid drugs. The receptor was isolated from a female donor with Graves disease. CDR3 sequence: CASSRTTGRRYGYTF. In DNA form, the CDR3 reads TGTGCCAGCAGTCGCACGACAGGGCGGCGGTATGGCTACACCTTC.